This TCR beta chain is drawn from a study of T cell changes during pregnancy in multiple sclerosis. Trimming cost V 1 base and J 5 bases, with 15 bases left between them. Germline V gene data show CDR1 as MNHNS and CDR2 as SASEGT. This CDR3 has 16 amino acids. The protocol was immunoSEQ multiplex PCR, while the TCRdb copy is restricted to in-frame clones and leaves out a portion. The profile shows some 49,000 clones, approximately 90% of them singletons. This sample comprised CD4+ T cells from peripheral blood mononuclear cells, obtained in the second trimester of pregnancy. The receptor's source is a female donor in good health, enrolled as a control in a pregnancy study. The chain couples TRBV6-1 to TRBJ1-5; D ambiguous. CDR3 DNA sequence: TGTGCCAGCAGTGAAGGGGTGACTCTACCGTATCAGCCCCAGCATTTT. As protein: CASSEGVTLPYQPQHF.